This T cell receptor beta chain was obtained from a study of OX40 agonist ivuxolimab in advanced cancers. Only in-frame clones appear in the TCRdb table, and some are missing; sequencing was by immunoSEQ multiplex PCR. Of approximately 72,000 clones listed, 84% are singletons. The CDR3 loop spans 13 amino acids. CDR1 and CDR2 (germline): MNHEY, SVGAGI. The V and J ends lost 6 bases and 2 bases, in that order; junction bases with no gene match: 2. This sequence originates from an adult with an advanced solid tumor such as melanoma, head and neck, liver or kidney cancer. The rearrangement links TRBV6-5 to TRBJ2-7, with TRBD1 matching 9 bases. Sequenced material: CD4+ or CD8+ T cells sorted from blood, taken in a trial of the OX40 agonist ivuxolimab. The CDR3 loop reads CASRRQGAYEQYF. The CDR3 nucleotides read TGTGCCAGCAGAAGACAGGGGGCCTACGAGCAGTACTTC.